These T cell receptor beta chains were read from a single sample in a study of cytomegalovirus exposure and HLA in healthy donors. TCRdb keeps only in-frame clones here, not all; method: immunoSEQ multiplex PCR. The sample shows under 200,000 clones, 75% to 90% of them seen only once. The material sequenced was PBMCs. The receptors derive from a man aged 40-50 years in good health and CMV-seropositive. The CDR3 runs from the conserved cysteine through the conserved F or W. Each record gives: D gene, V gene, CDR3 length, clone size, J gene, CDR3 DNA, CDR3 protein. A D gene is named only where the DNA matches it firmly. Expanded clones get a size class; other rows say once, few or many, or leave the size out.

>-|TRBV5-1|14|-|TRBJ2-7
TGCGCCAGCAGCTTGGGACAGGTAGGCTACGAGCAGTACTTC
CASSLGQVGYEQYF
>TRBD1|TRBV5-8|14|-|TRBJ2-5
TGTGCCAGCAGCAGGGGACAGGGGGCAGAGACCCAGTACTTC
CASSRGQGAETQYF
>-|TRBV27|15|-|TRBJ2-3
TGTGCCAGCAGTTTAAAGTTAAGGGGAACAGATACGCAGTATTTT
CASSLKLRGTDTQYF
>TRBD1|TRBV27|15|-|TRBJ2-3
TGTGCCAGCACATTGACAGGGGGCCCGGGAGATACGCAGTATTTT
CASTLTGGPGDTQYF
>-|TRBV4-2|16|-|TRBJ1-4
TGTGCCAGCAGCCCGGACTCACGAGCAACTAATGAAAAACTGTTTTTT
CASSPDSRATNEKLFF
>TRBD2|TRBV7-9|19|-|TRBJ2-2
TGTGCCAGCAGCTTAGGTCTGACTAGCGGGGGCCTAATCACCGGGGAGCTGTTTTTT
CASSLGLTSGGLITGELFF
>TRBD1|TRBV2|15|-|TRBJ2-7
TGTGCCAGCAGCCAGGGACAGGGGGCGCAATACGAGCAGTACTTC
CASSQGQGAQYEQYF
>-|TRBV18|14|-|TRBJ2-1
TGTGCCAGCTCTCTCAAGGGGGCCTACAATGAGCAGTTCTTC
CASSLKGAYNEQFF
>TRBD1|TRBV13|14|-|TRBJ1-4
TGTGCCAGCAGCCCACGACAGGGTAATGAAAAACTGTTTTTT
CASSPRQGNEKLFF
>-|TRBV29-1|10|few|TRBJ2-1
TGCAGCTTAGGGGTTAATGAGCAGTTCTTC
CSLGVNEQFF
>TRBD2|TRBV30|15|-|TRBJ2-5
TGTGCCTGGAGTACCCTAGCGGGGACTAAAGAGACCCAGTACTTC
CAWSTLAGTKETQYF
>TRBD1|TRBV30|14|-|TRBJ1-2
TGTGCCTGGAGTGTGGGGGGACAGTCCTATGGCTACACCTTC
CAWSVGGQSYGYTF
>-|TRBV19|15|once|TRBJ1-1
TGTGCCAGTAGTATAGAGGGGGGGTATAACACTGAAGCTTTCTTT
CASSIEGGYNTEAFF
>-|TRBV27|13|-|TRBJ2-5
TGTGCCAGCAGTTTGGAGCAAACCATGCCCCAGTACTTC
CASSLEQTMPQYF
>-|TRBV11-3|14|-|TRBJ2-3
TGTGCCAGCAGCCGCGATCCCCGATCAGATACGCAGTATTTT
CASSRDPRSDTQYF
>TRBD2|TRBV19|17|-|TRBJ2-5
TGTGCCAGTAGCTCCCCTAGCGGGGGGGCGGGTGGCGGGACCCAGTACTTC
CASSSPSGGAGGGTQYF
>TRBD1|TRBV28|14|-|TRBJ1-4
TGTGCCAGCAGAGGGACAGGGCTGGGTGAAAAACTGTTTTTT
CASRGTGLGEKLFF
>TRBD2|TRBV11-2|15|-|TRBJ2-5
TGTGCCAGCAGCTTAGACGTAGCGGGGGCGGAGACCCAGTACTTC
CASSLDVAGAETQYF
>-|TRBV11-2|14|-|TRBJ2-7
TGTGCCAGCAGCTTAGGACAGGCATCCTACGAGCAGTACTTC
CASSLGQASYEQYF
>-|TRBV19|15|-|TRBJ2-1
TGTGCCAGTAGCAAACCCGGGGAGGTAGACAATGAGCAGTTCTTC
CASSKPGEVDNEQFF
>TRBD2|TRBV7-2|18|once|TRBJ2-7
TGTGCCAGTTTAAAGGTCGCTTCCGCGGGGGGGACCTTTGGCGAGCAGTACTTC
CASLKVASAGGTFGEQYF
>-|TRBV27|15|-|TRBJ2-7
TGTGCCAGCAGTTTATTAGGCCAGGTCGGTTACGAGCAGTACTTC
CASSLLGQVGYEQYF
>-|TRBV12-5|12|-|TRBJ2-7
TGTGCTAGTGGTTTGGTAGCGTACGAGCAGTACTTC
CASGLVAYEQYF
>-|TRBV10-3|16|once|TRBJ1-5
TGTGCCATCAGTGAGTCGCGACAGCATAGCAATCAGCCCCAGCATTTT
CAISESRQHSNQPQHF
>-|TRBV10-3|16|-|TRBJ2-1
TGTGCCATCAGGCGACAGGCTACAGGCTCCTACAATGAGCAGTTCTTC
CAIRRQATGSYNEQFF
>TRBD1|TRBV5-4|15|-|TRBJ2-7
TGTGCCAGCAGGCTGACAGGGGGTAACCCCTACGAGCAGTACTTC
CASRLTGGNPYEQYF
>TRBD2|TRBV27|16|-|TRBJ2-3
TGTGCCAGCAGTGTACTAGCGGGGGGGGTCACAGATACGCAGTATTTT
CASSVLAGGVTDTQYF
>-|TRBV7-2|13|-|TRBJ2-7
TGTGCCAGCAGCTTTGACCCATCGAGGGAGCAGTACTTC
CASSFDPSREQYF
>-|TRBV4-1|16|-|TRBJ2-3
TGCGCCAGCAGCCAAGATGGTACAGGGTGGGCAGATACGCAGTATTTT
CASSQDGTGWADTQYF
>-|TRBV25-1|14|-|TRBJ2-4
TGTGCCAGCAGTTCTGTGACACCCAAAAACATTCAGTACTTC
CASSSVTPKNIQYF
>TRBD1|TRBV19|13|-|TRBJ1-2
TGTGCCAGTAGTCCGGACAGGAAGAATGGCTACACCTTC
CASSPDRKNGYTF
>-|TRBV7-9|14|few|TRBJ1-2
TGTGCCAGCAGCGAGACGGAGAATCTTTCTGGCTACACCTTC
CASSETENLSGYTF
>-|TRBV28|14|-|TRBJ1-5
TGTGCCAGCAGTTATACTTATAGCAATCAGCCCCAGCATTTT
CASSYTYSNQPQHF
>-|TRBV7-2|14|-|TRBJ2-1
TGTGCCAGCAGCTTAAGACAGCCTCACAATGAGCAGTTCTTC
CASSLRQPHNEQFF
>-|TRBV6-5|14|few|TRBJ1-1
TGTGCCAGCGTGGGAACAGGGCTGAACACTGAAGCTTTCTTT
CASVGTGLNTEAFF
>-|TRBV19|14|-|TRBJ2-5
TGTGCCAGTAGTATAGATCTAGAGGGAGAGACCCAGTACTTC
CASSIDLEGETQYF
>-|TRBV15|15|-|TRBJ2-7
TGTGCCACCAGCAGCGTGAACAGGGACTCCTACGAGCAGTACTTC
CATSSVNRDSYEQYF
>TRBD2|TRBV7-9|18|once|TRBJ2-1
TGTGCCAGCAGCTTAAGACTTTGGGGCGGGGGGGCCGAGAGTGAGCAGTTCTTC
CASSLRLWGGGAESEQFF
>TRBD2|TRBV7-9|15|-|TRBJ2-7
TGTGCCAGCAGCTCGGACGGGGGGGCCCTCTACGAGCAGTACTTC
CASSSDGGALYEQYF
>TRBD1|TRBV6-4|14|few|TRBJ2-2
TGTGCCAGCAGTGAAGGGGGCGAAACCGGGGAGCTGTTTTTT
CASSEGGETGELFF
>TRBD2|TRBV5-4|17|few|TRBJ2-3
TGTGCCACACACCTAGCGGGGGGGAGATTTAGCACAGATACGCAGTATTTT
CATHLAGGRFSTDTQYF
>TRBD1|TRBV2|14|-|TRBJ1-2
TGTGCCAGCAGGCCGGGACAGGGGAACTATGGCTACACCTTC
CASRPGQGNYGYTF
>TRBD2|TRBV19|16|-|TRBJ2-2
TGTGCCAGTAGTAAGCGGGGGCGAACGAACACCGGGGAGCTGTTTTTT
CASSKRGRTNTGELFF
>TRBD1|TRBV9|14|-|TRBJ1-2
TGTGCCAGCAGCGCTGACAGGGACGTCTATGGCTACACCTTC
CASSADRDVYGYTF
>TRBD1|TRBV9|16|few|TRBJ2-5
TGTGCCAGCAGCGACCGGGACAGGGGGCTCCAAGAGACCCAGTACTTC
CASSDRDRGLQETQYF
>TRBD1|TRBV19|16|few|TRBJ1-2
TGTGCCAGTAGTATTCAGACAGGGGACAATAACTATGGCTACACCTTC
CASSIQTGDNNYGYTF
>-|TRBV27|13|-|TRBJ1-1
TGTGCCAGCAGTTTAAACGCACGGACTGAAGCTTTCTTT
CASSLNARTEAFF
>-|TRBV7-9|14|-|TRBJ1-4
TGTGCCAGCAGCTTAAGCGCAACTAATGAAAAACTGTTTTTT
CASSLSATNEKLFF
>-|TRBV27|14|-|TRBJ2-3
TGTGCCAGCAGCCCTTGGACAGCCACAGATACGCAGTATTTT
CASSPWTATDTQYF
>TRBD1|TRBV7-2|16|-|TRBJ2-1
TGTGCCAGCAGCCACCGGACAGGGAACGGAGGCAATGAGCAGTTCTTC
CASSHRTGNGGNEQFF
>-|TRBV5-1|15|-|TRBJ1-1
TGCGCCAGCAGCTTTAGCCTCGGCCGCGAGTCCGCAGCTTTCTTT
CASSFSLGRESAAFF
>-|TRBV4-3|15|-|TRBJ2-7
TGCGCCAGCAGCCCGGGACTCTTCGTACATCACGAGCAGTACTTC
CASSPGLFVHHEQYF